This T cell receptor beta chain appears in the sequencing data of a study of blood T cell repertoires in COVID-19. Study summary: T cells, B-cell-depleted T cells, or PBMCs supplied cDNA or gDNA.

Followed over time, Seattle patients had been enrolled while infection was active. Per the authors' pipeline: Scientists estimated how many nucleated cells there were by amplifying reference gene primers. Only in-frame clones appear in the TCRdb table, and some are missing; sequencing was by immunoSEQ multiplex PCR. V, J and clone size derive from that table, while D and trimming were established from the DNA sequence. This table has 200,000 to 250,000 clones, around 90% appearing once. The CDR3 runs 13 residues. Losses at the gene ends were 5 bases for V and 6 bases for J; bases not matched to a gene: 3.

The sequence came from a man aged 25-40 years with COVID-19, enrolled during active disease. J is TRBJ1-4 and V is TRBV12-3 or TRBV12-4; 7 bases align to TRBD1. The sequencing sample was made of peripheral blood. CDR3 in DNA: TGTGCCAGCAGTACGGGGACAGATGAAAAACTGTTTTTT. It is translated as CASSTGTDEKLFF.